Presented here are 19 T cell receptor beta chains from one specimen sequenced in a study of cytomegalovirus exposure and HLA in healthy donors. Primers: 60 Vbeta forward and 13 Jbeta reverse. Assay used: immunoSEQ multiplex PCR; TCRdb lists only in-frame clones, some missing. The data hold about 190,000 clones, with approximately 75% observed a single time. Sequencing was performed on PBMCs. All receptors come from a man younger than 45 in good health and CMV-seropositive.

In this sample, this clone turned up a few times. The chain links TRBV30 to TRBJ2-3, with a weak D call TRBD2 (5 bases). This CDR3 comprises 16 residues. CDR1 is GTSNPN and CDR2 is SVGIG in the germline V gene (reference sequence). V was cut by 0 bases and J by 4 bases, with 17 bases left in between. The CDR3 loop reads CAWSVKRGAKADTQYF. The CDR3 DNA sequence: TGTGCCTGGAGTGTAAAACGGGGAGCTAAAGCAGATACGCAGTATTTT.

This rearrangement joins TRBV7-8 to TRBJ2-3; D is ambiguous. CDR1 is SGHVS, CDR2 FQNEAQ, per germline. This CDR3 is built from 15 residues. Trimming left V 3 bases short and J 6 bases short, with 16 bases between. In DNA, the CDR3 is TGTGCCAGCAGCTTTACAGATACCTTAAGGGATACGCAGTATTTT. This encodes CASSFTDTLRDTQYF.

The gene calls are TRBV9 and TRBJ2-2; unclear D gene. Looked up from germline, CDR1 is SGDLS and CDR2 is YYNGEE. Trimming took 2 bases from V and 3 from J, leaving 2 bases between them. The CDR3 is 12 residues long. CDR3 loop: CASSVYTGELFF. CDR3 nucleotides: TGTGCCAGCAGCGTCTACACCGGGGAGCTGTTTTTT.

This clone has a handful of counts. The chain uses TRBV10-3 and TRBJ2-5, with D uncertain. The CDR3 covers 13 residues. In germline, CDR1 is ENHRY, CDR2 SYGVKD. V was clipped by 5 bases and J by 1 base, with 8 bases between them. CDR3 DNA: TGTGCCATCAGTTTGGCCCGCCAAGAGACCCAGTACTTC. It encodes CAISLARQETQYF.

With respect to this clone: The same CDR3 is also encoded by other DNA sequences in this sample. The gene calls are TRBV7-9 and TRBJ1-1; tentative D call: TRBD1 (5 bases). With 2 bases removed from V and 8 bases from J, the gap between germline ends came to 9 bases. There are 12 residues in the CDR3. The germline gives CDR1 SEHNR, CDR2 FQNEAQ (reference sequence). In DNA, the CDR3 is TGTGCCAGCAGCTTAAGGCCAGGGGAAGCTTTCTTT. Its protein is CASSLRPGEAFF.

CDR3 loop: CASSLVWAGLHNEQFF. In DNA form, the CDR3 reads TGTGCCAGCAGCTTAGTTTGGGCGGGATTACACAATGAGCAGTTCTTC. The chain is built from TRBV7-6 and TRBJ2-1, with D tentatively TRBD2 (6 bases). CDR3 length equals 16 residues. Germline V gene lookup returns CDR1 SGHVS and CDR2 FNYEAQ. V lost 1 base, J lost 5 bases, and 15 bases lay in between.

V gene TRBV11-2 combines with J gene TRBJ1-3; D possibly corresponds to TRBD1 (6 bases). The CDR3 runs 15 residues. The V end was cut by 4 bases, the J end by 2 bases, with 12 bases between. CDR1 SGHAT and CDR2 FQNNGV come from the germline V gene. CDR3 in DNA: TGTGCCAGCAGCTCAGAACAGGGCACTGGAAACACCATATATTTT. The encoded protein is CASSSEQGTGNTIYF. Full variable domain (missing parts from reference TRBV11-2 and TRBJ1-3): EAGVAQSPRYKIIEKRQSVAFWCNPISGHATLYWYQQILGQGPKLLIQFQNNGVVDDSQLPKDRFSAERLKGVDSTLKIQPAKLEDSAVYLCASSSEQGTGNTIYFGEGSWLTVV.

There are a few counts of this clone. The chain employs TRBV20-1 and TRBJ2-5, with D tentatively TRBD2 (5 bases). CDR3 length: 11 residues. V was pared by 1 base and J by 5 bases, with 5 bases between. Per germline, CDR1 DFQATT and CDR2 SNEGSKA (reference sequence). CDR3 coding DNA: TGCAGTGCTAGAGCGGGGGAGACCCAGTACTTC. This translates into CSARAGETQYF.

The sample holds one count of this clone. This chain links TRBV7-6 with TRBJ2-2; a weak D match, TRBD2 (5 bases). CDR1 is SGHVS, CDR2 FNYEAQ, per germline. CDR3 length equals 12 residues. Trimming took 5 bases from V and 7 from J, leaving 8 bases between them. The CDR3 here is CASSQRIGELFF. CDR3 in DNA: TGTGCCAGCAGCCAGCGGATCGGGGAGCTGTTTTTT.

This clone has more than one count but fewer than ten. The genes are TRBV5-1 and TRBJ2-7; TRBD1 matches at 8 bases. Germline V gene data show CDR1 as SGHRS and CDR2 as YFSETQ. The V segment lost 4 bases and the J segment 6 bases; nucleotides outside the gene matches: 9. CDR3 length: 14 amino acids. The CDR3, as DNA: TGCGCCAGCAGCACGGGACAGGAATCGCTCGAGCAGTACTTC. Amino acids: CASSTGQESLEQYF.

This clone appeared a few times. The chain couples TRBV7-8 to TRBJ1-2; the D is unclear. The germline CDR1 and CDR2 sequences are SGHVS and FQNEAQ. The CDR3 covers 14 residues. V dropped 0 bases and J dropped 4 bases, with 9 bases sitting between them. CDR3 sequence: CASSLASGSYGYTF. The CDR3 DNA reads as TGTGCCAGCAGCTTAGCGTCGGGGTCCTATGGCTACACCTTC. Variable domain in full (rest from reference TRBV7-8 and TRBJ1-2): GAGVSQSPRYKVAKRGQDVALRCDPISGHVSLFWYQQALGQGPEFLTYFQNEAQLDKSGLPSDRFFAERPEGSVSTLKIQRTQQEDSAVYLCASSLASGSYGYTFGSGTRLTVV.

The sample holds many counts of this clone. The chain has TRBV28 and TRBJ2-7; D is uncertain. The V end was cut by 6 bases, the J end by 2 bases, with 8 bases between. Germline CDR1 reads MDHEN; CDR2 reads SYDVKM. The CDR3 covers 12 residues. DNA of the CDR3: TGTGCCAGCAGCCTAGGAGCCTACGAGCAGTACTTC. This gives the protein CASSLGAYEQYF.

The chain is built from TRBV7-2 and TRBJ1-4; 9 bases agree with TRBD1. This CDR3 contains 18 residues. Per germline, CDR1 SGHTA and CDR2 FQGNSA. Trimming removed 5 bases from V and 3 bases from J; junction bases left unmatched: 13. CDR3 loop: CASSPGTGTVAANEKLFF. The DNA for the CDR3 is TGTGCCAGCAGCCCTGGGACAGGGACCGTTGCGGCTAATGAAAAACTGTTTTTT.

This clone was detected a few times. The chain employs TRBV7-3 and TRBJ2-3, with D uncertain. This CDR3 comprises 13 residues. Trimming pared 1 base from V and 0 bases from J, leaving 2 bases between. CDR1 and CDR2 (germline): SGHTA, FQGTGA. The CDR3 is CASSLISTDTQYF. CDR3 nucleotides: TGTGCCAGCAGCTTAATAAGCACAGATACGCAGTATTTT.

The chain has TRBV7-9 and TRBJ1-3, with 7 bases matching TRBD1. This CDR3 is 13 amino acids long. Germline V gene sequence: CDR1 SEHNR, CDR2 FQNEAQ (reference sequence). V dropped 4 bases and J dropped 8; count of bases not matched to a gene: 5. CDR3 in DNA: TGTGCCAGCAGCTCCGGACAGGACTACACCATATATTTT. Translating it yields CASSSGQDYTIYF.

V gene TRBV4-1 combines with J gene TRBJ2-7; 9 bases line up with TRBD1. The CDR3 has 14 amino acids. Trimming cost V 8 bases and J 2 bases; bases outside gene matches: 7. Germline V gives CDR1 MGHRA, CDR2 YSYEKL. The CDR3 is CASFRDRATYEQYF. The CDR3 bases are TGCGCCAGCTTCCGGGACAGGGCCACCTACGAGCAGTACTTC.

The chain has TRBV29-1 and TRBJ2-1; D is perhaps TRBD1 (6 bases). Trimming removed 7 bases from V and 5 bases from J, with 18 bases in between. From germline, CDR1 is SQVTM and CDR2 ANQGSEA. The CDR3 is 14 residues long. This chain's CDR3 is CSASQGWRDNEQFF. CDR3 DNA sequence: TGCAGCGCCTCACAGGGATGGCGGGACAATGAGCAGTTCTTC.

This clone was recorded at least ten times. This chain uses TRBV19 with TRBJ2-7; possibly TRBD2 for D (5 bases). The V gene's germline CDR1 is LNHDA and CDR2 SQIVND (reference sequence). The length of the CDR3 is 13 residues. The V gene lost 3 bases and the J gene lost 6 bases, with 12 bases spanning the gap. CDR3 sequence: CASSILSGIEQYF. CDR3 sequence (DNA): TGTGCCAGTAGTATTCTTTCCGGGATCGAGCAGTACTTC.

This chain uses TRBV30 with TRBJ2-5; the D gene is possibly TRBD2 (7 bases). The ends were cut back, 1 base at V and 9 bases at J, with 21 bases in the middle. Germline CDR1 GTSNPN, CDR2 SVGIG (reference sequence). The CDR3 extends over 15 amino acids. The CDR3 spells CAWSGGGRGLSAQYF. CDR3 nucleotide sequence: TGTGCCTGGAGTGGGGGGGGGCGGGGCCTGTCGGCCCAGTACTTC.